This TCR beta chain comes out of a study of regulatory T cells in long-lasting Graves disease. J was trimmed by 7 bases and V by 4 bases; bases with no gene match: 12. CDR3 size: 18 residues. This clonotype was observed many times. Sequencing libraries for TCR beta were prepared with iRepertoire HTBI primers and Arm-PCR of CDR3 regions. TCRdb called the multiplex PCR reads again in MiXCR, with one record for every CDR3 protein. The sample lists 560,000 or so distinct CDR3 sequences; 15% to 20% were seen once. The time point is: newly diagnosed GD, antithyroid drugs for less than 3 months. The TCR library was prepared using RNA isolated from PBMCs. An endocrinology department in Xi'an, China, supplied the patients. EDTA tubes received roughly 9 milliliters of collected peripheral blood. These data are also associated with another study on T cells in Graves' hyperthyroidism and ophthalmopathy. That source notes: Ophthalmopathy and stable hyperthyroidism were separated by a 13 V-J model.

The V call is TRBV12-3 or TRBV12-4, the J call TRBJ2-1; TRBD2 matches 14 bases. The TCR comes from a man in his late teens or twenties with Graves disease. The sample consisted of peripheral blood mononuclear cells (PBMCs), taken at new diagnosis, from a patient treated with antithyroid drugs. The CDR3 DNA reads as TGTGCCAGCAGTTCCCCTTCCCGGGGACTAGCGGGAGTTAATGAGCAGTTCTTC. It encodes CASSSPSRGLAGVNEQFF.